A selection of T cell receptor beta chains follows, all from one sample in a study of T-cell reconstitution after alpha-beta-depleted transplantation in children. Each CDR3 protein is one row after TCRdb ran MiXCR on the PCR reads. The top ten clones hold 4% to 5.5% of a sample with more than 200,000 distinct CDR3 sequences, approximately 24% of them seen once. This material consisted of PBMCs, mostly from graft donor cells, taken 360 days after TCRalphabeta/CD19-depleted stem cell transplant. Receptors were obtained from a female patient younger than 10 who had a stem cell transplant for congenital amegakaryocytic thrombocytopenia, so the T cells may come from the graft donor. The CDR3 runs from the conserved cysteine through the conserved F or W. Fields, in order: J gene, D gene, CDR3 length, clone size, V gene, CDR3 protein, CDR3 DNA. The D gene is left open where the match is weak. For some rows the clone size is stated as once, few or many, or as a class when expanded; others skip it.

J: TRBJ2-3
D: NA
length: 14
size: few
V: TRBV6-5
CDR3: CASSYELGTDTQYF
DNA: TGTGCCAGCAGTTACGAGCTCGGCACAGATACGCAGTATTTT

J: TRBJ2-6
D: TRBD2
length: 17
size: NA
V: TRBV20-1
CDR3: CSARGLAGVAGANVLTF
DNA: TGCAGTGCTAGGGGACTAGCGGGAGTGGCTGGGGCCAACGTCCTGACTTTC

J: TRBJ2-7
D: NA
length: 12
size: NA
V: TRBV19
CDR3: CASSIDQGEQYF
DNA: TGTGCCAGTAGTATAGATCAGGGCGAGCAGTACTTC

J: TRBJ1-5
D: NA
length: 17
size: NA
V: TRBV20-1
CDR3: CSARMTGTTNSNQPQHF
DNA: TGCAGTGCTAGAATGACAGGTACTACGAATAGCAATCAGCCCCAGCATTTT

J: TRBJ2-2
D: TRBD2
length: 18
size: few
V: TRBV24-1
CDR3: CATSRSGRALGNTGELFF
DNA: TGTGCCACCAGTCGGAGCGGGAGGGCCCTCGGGAACACCGGGGAGCTGTTTTTT

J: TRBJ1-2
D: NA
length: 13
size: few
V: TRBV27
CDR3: CASSKTTGLGYTF
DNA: TGTGCCAGCAGTAAAACTACAGGGTTGGGCTACACCTTC

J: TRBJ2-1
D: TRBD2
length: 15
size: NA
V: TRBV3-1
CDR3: CASSQRLAGGNEQFF
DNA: TGTGCCAGCAGCCAGAGACTAGCGGGGGGCAATGAGCAGTTCTTC

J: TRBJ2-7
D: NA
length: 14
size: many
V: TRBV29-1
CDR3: CSVVFGTSFYEQYF
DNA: TGCAGCGTTGTCTTTGGGACCAGCTTCTACGAGCAGTACTTC

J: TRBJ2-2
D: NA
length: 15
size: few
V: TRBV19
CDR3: CASSMGRGATGELFF
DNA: TGTGCCAGTAGTATGGGCAGGGGCGCGACCGGGGAGCTGTTTTTT

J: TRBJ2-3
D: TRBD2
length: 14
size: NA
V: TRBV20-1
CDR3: CSAGTSGATDTQYF
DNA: TGCAGTGCTGGGACTAGCGGGGCAACAGATACGCAGTATTTT

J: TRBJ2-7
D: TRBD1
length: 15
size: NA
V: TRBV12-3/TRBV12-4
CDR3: CASSPRTGGAYEQYF
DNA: TGTGCCAGCAGTCCCCGGACAGGGGGCGCCTACGAGCAGTACTTC

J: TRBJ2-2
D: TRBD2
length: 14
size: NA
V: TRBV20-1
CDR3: CSASGRVGTGELFF
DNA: TGCAGTGCTAGCGGGAGGGTCGGTACCGGGGAGCTGTTTTTT

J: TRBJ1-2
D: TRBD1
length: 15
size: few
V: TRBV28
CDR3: CASRNRGAKDYGYTF
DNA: TGTGCCAGCAGGAACAGGGGGGCTAAAGACTATGGCTACACCTTC

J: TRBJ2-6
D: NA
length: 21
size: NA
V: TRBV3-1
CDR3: CASSQVGKLHRVNSGANVLTF
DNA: TGTGCCAGCAGCCAAGTGGGAAAGTTGCACAGGGTTAACTCTGGGGCCAACGTCCTGACTTTC

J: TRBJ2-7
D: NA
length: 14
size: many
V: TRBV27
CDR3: CASSLSRLTYEQYF
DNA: TGTGCCAGCAGTTTATCGCGGCTGACCTACGAGCAGTACTTC

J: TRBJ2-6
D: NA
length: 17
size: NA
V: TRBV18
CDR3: CASSPKQVRSGANVLTF
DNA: TGTGCCAGCTCACCGAAACAGGTGAGGTCTGGGGCCAACGTCCTGACTTTC

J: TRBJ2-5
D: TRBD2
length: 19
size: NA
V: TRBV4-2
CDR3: CASSQLRTSGGQYQETQYF
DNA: TGTGCCAGCAGCCAACTGCGGACTAGCGGGGGGCAGTACCAAGAGACCCAGTACTTC

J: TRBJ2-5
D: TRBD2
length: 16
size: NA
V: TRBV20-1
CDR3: CSASPLRLADQETQYF
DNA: TGCAGTGCTAGCCCACTCCGACTAGCGGATCAAGAGACCCAGTACTTC

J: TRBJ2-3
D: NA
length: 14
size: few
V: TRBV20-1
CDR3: CSARGQVGTDTQYF
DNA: TGCAGTGCTAGAGGACAGGTTGGCACAGATACGCAGTATTTT

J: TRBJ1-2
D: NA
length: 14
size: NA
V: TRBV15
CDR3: CATSRVWGNYGYTF
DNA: TGTGCCACCAGCAGAGTTTGGGGGAACTATGGCTACACCTTC

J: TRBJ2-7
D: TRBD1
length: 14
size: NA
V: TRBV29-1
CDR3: CSVVSTGALGEQYF
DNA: TGCAGCGTTGTCTCGACAGGGGCCCTAGGGGAGCAGTACTTC

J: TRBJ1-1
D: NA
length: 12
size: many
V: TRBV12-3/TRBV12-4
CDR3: CASSWGNTEAFF
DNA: TGTGCCAGCAGCTGGGGGAACACTGAAGCTTTCTTT